This section outlines one T cell receptor beta chain sequence together with its context. Its antigen is not identified. Germline values: CDR1 SGHRS, CDR2 YFSETQ. This CDR3 has 16 amino acids. V lost 0 bases to trimming and J lost 6 bases; unmatched junction nucleotides: 8. This specimen belongs to a study of T cells in Graves' hyperthyroidism and ophthalmopathy. RNA transcripts provided the source from which TCR beta CDR3 regions were amplified. With the HTBI primer set, the TCR CDR3 went through a first round of RT-PCR. TCRdb analysed the multiplex PCR reads with MiXCR anew, one entry per CDR3 protein. In the table there are about 600,000 distinct CDR3 sequences, about 16% of which are singletons. Whole-study results and caveats: In blood, most of the thyroid clonotypes expanded above 0.001 were also present.

This sequence was found in a woman aged 40 to 55 with Graves' ophthalmopathy. The chain carries TRBV5-1 and TRBJ2-5; TRBD1 matches 10 bases. Sequenced: blood. The CDR3 DNA is TGCGCCAGCAGCTTGGGGCAGACAGGGGGCGCGAAGACCCAGTACTTC. This gives the protein CASSLGQTGGAKTQYF.